This T cell receptor (beta chain) was observed in a study of blood T cell repertoires in COVID-19. For the study at large: T cells, B-cell-depleted T cells, or PBMCs supplied cDNA or gDNA.

This CDR3 region has 13 residues. V was cut by 6 bases and J by 0 bases, with 8 bases left in between. Profiled with immunoSEQ multiplex PCR; TCRdb holds only in-frame clones, not every one. The table records about 300,000 clones, 70% to 90% of them present only once. V and J are TRBV12-3 or TRBV12-4 and TRBJ1-1; tentatively, D is TRBD1 (6 bases). The receptor comes from a man aged 25 to 40 who had recovered from COVID-19. Material: PBMCs or T cells enriched from blood (not recorded which). CDR3 in amino acids: CASRQGLNTEAFF. CDR3 DNA sequence: TGTGCCAGCAGACAGGGTTTGAACACTGAAGCTTTCTTT.